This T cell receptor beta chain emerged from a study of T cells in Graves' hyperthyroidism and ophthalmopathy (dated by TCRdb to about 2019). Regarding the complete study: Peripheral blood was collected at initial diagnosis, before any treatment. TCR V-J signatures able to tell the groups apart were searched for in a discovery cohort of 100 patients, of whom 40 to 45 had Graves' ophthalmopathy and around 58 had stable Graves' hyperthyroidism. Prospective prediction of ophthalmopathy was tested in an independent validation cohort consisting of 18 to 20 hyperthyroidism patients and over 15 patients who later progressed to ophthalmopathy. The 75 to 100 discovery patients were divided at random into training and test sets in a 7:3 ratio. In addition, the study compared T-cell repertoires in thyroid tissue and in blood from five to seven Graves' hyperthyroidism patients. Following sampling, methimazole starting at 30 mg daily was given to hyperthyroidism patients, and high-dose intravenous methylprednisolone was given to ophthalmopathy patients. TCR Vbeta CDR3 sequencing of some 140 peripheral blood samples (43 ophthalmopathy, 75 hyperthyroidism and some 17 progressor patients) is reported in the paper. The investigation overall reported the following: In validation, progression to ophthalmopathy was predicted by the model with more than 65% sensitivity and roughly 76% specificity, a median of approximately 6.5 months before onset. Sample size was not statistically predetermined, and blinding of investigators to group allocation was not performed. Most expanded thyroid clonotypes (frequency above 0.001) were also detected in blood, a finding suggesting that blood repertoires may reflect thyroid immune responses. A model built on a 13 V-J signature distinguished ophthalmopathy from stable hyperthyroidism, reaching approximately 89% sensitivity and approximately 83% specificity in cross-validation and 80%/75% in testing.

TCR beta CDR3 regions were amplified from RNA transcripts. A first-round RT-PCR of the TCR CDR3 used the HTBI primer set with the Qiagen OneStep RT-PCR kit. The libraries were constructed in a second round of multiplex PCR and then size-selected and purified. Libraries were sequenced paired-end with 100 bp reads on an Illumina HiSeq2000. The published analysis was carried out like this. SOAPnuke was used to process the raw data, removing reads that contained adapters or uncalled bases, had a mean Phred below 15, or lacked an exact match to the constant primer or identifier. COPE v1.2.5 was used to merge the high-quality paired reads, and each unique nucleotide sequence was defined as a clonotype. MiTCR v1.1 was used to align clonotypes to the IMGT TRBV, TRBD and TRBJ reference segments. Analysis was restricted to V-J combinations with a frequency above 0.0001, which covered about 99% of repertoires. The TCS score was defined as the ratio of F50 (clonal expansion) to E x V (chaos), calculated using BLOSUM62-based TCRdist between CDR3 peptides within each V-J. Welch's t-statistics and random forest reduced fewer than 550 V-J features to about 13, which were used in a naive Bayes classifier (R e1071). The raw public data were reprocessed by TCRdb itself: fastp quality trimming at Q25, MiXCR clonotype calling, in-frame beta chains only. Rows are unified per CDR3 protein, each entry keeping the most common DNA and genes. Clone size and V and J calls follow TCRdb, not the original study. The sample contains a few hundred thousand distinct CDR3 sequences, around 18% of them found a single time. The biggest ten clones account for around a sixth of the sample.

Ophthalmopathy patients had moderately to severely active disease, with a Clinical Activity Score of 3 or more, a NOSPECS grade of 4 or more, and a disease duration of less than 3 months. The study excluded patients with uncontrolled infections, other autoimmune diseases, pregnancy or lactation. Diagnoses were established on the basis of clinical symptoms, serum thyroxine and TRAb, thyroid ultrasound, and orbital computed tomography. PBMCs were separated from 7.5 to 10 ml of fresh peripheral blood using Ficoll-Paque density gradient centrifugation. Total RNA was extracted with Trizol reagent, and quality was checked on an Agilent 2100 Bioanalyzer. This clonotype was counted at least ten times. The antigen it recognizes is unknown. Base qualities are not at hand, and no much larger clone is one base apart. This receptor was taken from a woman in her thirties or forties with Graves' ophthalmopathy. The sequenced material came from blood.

The CDR3 protein is CSLLGQGAYEQYF. The nucleotide sequence is TGCAGCTTACTAGGACAGGGTGCCTACGAGCAGTACTTC. Here the chain combines TRBV20-1 and TRBJ2-7; 8 bases in between match TRBD1. The CDR3 measures 13 amino acids from cysteine to phenylalanine. This entry keeps only the CDR3 DNA: 39 bases, framed from base 1. The germline V gene (reference sequence) gives CDR1 as DFQATT and CDR2 as SNEGSKA.